Shown below are 23 T cell receptor beta chains from a single sample sequenced in a study of shared clonotypes between healthy human individuals. This table comes from immunoSEQ multiplex PCR, and its TCRdb copy is limited to in-frame clones, with some not included. The sample shows roughly 100,000 clones, approximately 65% of them seen only once. The material sequenced was memory CD8+ T cells sorted from blood. Subset here: CD45RO+ cells pooled with CCR7-negative TemRA cells. These receptors were collected from a woman aged 25 to 39 in good health.

The chain has TRBV27 and TRBJ2-1; D is undetermined. This CDR3 contains 14 residues. CDR1 is MNHEY and CDR2 is SMNVEV in the germline V gene (reference sequence). The V and J ends lost 2 bases and 8 bases respectively, with 13 bases between them. This chain's CDR3 is CASSLLSSRHEQFF. CDR3 sequence (DNA): TGTGCCAGCAGTTTACTTTCCAGCCGCCATGAGCAGTTCTTC.

A few counts support this clone. V usage is TRBV9 and J usage is TRBJ2-1; D uncertain. The V end was cut by 2 bases, the J end by 7 bases, with 10 bases between. The CDR3 has 13 amino acids. Germline loops: CDR1 SGDLS, CDR2 YYNGEE. The CDR3 nucleotides are TGTGCCAGCAGCGTGGGTAGCCTGAATGAGCAGTTCTTC. Translating it yields CASSVGSLNEQFF.

This chain joins TRBV7-3 and TRBJ2-1, with 10 positions matching TRBD2. Germline CDR1 SGHTA, CDR2 FQGTGA. J gave up 8 bases and V 3 bases, and 13 bases lay outside the gene matches. The CDR3 is 17 residues long. CDR3 residues: CASSFSHLAGVSDEQFF. CDR3 in DNA: TGTGCCAGCAGCTTTTCTCACCTAGCGGGAGTGTCCGATGAGCAGTTCTTC.

Ten or more counts support this clone. The chain is built from TRBV6-6 and TRBJ2-3; D may correspond to TRBD1 or TRBD2 (5 bases each). The length of the CDR3 is 14 residues. The ends were cut back, 2 bases at V and 2 bases at J, with 8 bases in the middle. Germline V lookup: CDR1 MNHNY, CDR2 SVGAGI (reference sequence). The CDR3 here is CASSYGGYTDTQYF. The CDR3 nucleotides are TGTGCCAGCAGTTACGGGGGTTACACAGATACGCAGTATTTT.

The V call is TRBV5-1, the J call TRBJ2-5; 7 bases are shared with TRBD2. Germline CDR1 is SGHRS and CDR2 is YFSETQ. V was clipped by 0 bases and J by 2 bases; unmatched bases: 4. CDR3 size: 15 residues. Here the CDR3 DNA reads TGCGCCAGCAGCTTGGTTCTAGCGGATCAAGAGACCCAGTACTTC. This gives the protein CASSLVLADQETQYF. Together with reference TRBV5-1 and TRBJ2-5, the CDR3 gives the full variable domain: KAGVTQTPRYLIKTRGQQVTLSCSPISGHRSVSWYQQTPGQGLQFLFEYFSETQRNKGNFPGRFSGRQFSNSRSEMNVSTLELGDSALYLCASSLVLADQETQYFGPGTRLLVL.

The gene calls are TRBV15 and TRBJ2-7; 9 bases are a match to TRBD1. The germline gives CDR1 LNHNV, CDR2 YYDKDF (reference sequence). V lost 1 base to trimming and J lost 9 bases; unmatched junction nucleotides: 4. The CDR3 runs 13 residues. CDR3 in DNA: TGTGCCACCAGCAGAGGGGACAGGGTAAGGCAGTACTTC. Protein sequence: CATSRGDRVRQYF. The full variable domain, rest sourced from reference TRBV15 and TRBJ2-7, is DAMVIQNPRYQVTQFGKPVTLSCSQTLNHNVMYWYQQKSSQAPKLLFHYYDKDFNNEADTPDNFQSRRPNTSFCFLDIRSPGLGDTAMYLCATSRGDRVRQYFGPGTRLTVT.

The V call is TRBV7-3, the J call TRBJ2-2; either TRBD1 or TRBD2 may supply D (5 bases each). CDR1 SGHTA and CDR2 FQGTGA come from the germline V gene. V was pared by 6 bases and J by 7 bases, with 18 bases between. The CDR3 loop spans 15 amino acids. The CDR3 coding sequence is TGTGCCAGCAGGATGGGACCGACTCAAGGCGGGGAGCTGTTTTTT. It yields the protein CASRMGPTQGGELFF. Looking up the rest from reference TRBV7-3 and TRBJ2-2 gives the full variable domain: GAGVSQTPSNKVTEKGKYVELRCDPISGHTALYWYRQSLGQGPEFLIYFQGTGAADDSGLPNDRFFAVRPEGSVSTLKIQRTERGDSAVYLCASRMGPTQGGELFFGEGSRLTVL.

The chain combines TRBV6-5 with TRBJ2-1; 7 bases map to TRBD2. The CDR3 is 14 amino acids. V lost 5 bases and J lost 10; bases outside the gene matches: 11. Germline CDR1 is MNHEY and CDR2 is SVGAGI. The CDR3 here is CASSEGHEREEQFF. The CDR3 nucleotides read TGTGCCAGCAGTGAGGGGCACGAGCGGGAAGAGCAGTTCTTC.

This clone occurred once. The V gene is TRBV19, the J gene TRBJ2-1, with 10 bases matching TRBD1. This CDR3 is built from 14 residues. Germline-derived CDR1 and CDR2 are LNHDA and SQIVND (reference sequence). Trimming took 5 bases from V and 7 from J; bases not matched to a gene: 5. The CDR3 spells CASSPGQGMNEQFF. Here the CDR3 DNA reads TGTGCCAGTAGTCCGGGACAGGGGATGAATGAGCAGTTCTTC.

Ten or more counts support this clone. Other DNA variants within this sample encode the same CDR3. The CDR3 region is CASSESGQGEQYF. CDR3 sequence (DNA): TGTGCCAGCAGTGAATCGGGTCAGGGGGAGCAGTACTTC. V usage is TRBV25-1 and J usage is TRBJ2-7, with D perhaps TRBD1 (6 bases). With 1 base removed from V and 7 bases from J, the gap between germline ends came to 11 bases. Germline V gene lookup returns CDR1 MGHDK and CDR2 SYGVNS. The CDR3 is 13 amino acids.

V and J are TRBV4-1 and TRBJ1-2; D is possibly TRBD1 (6 bases). Germline-derived CDR1 and CDR2 are MGHRA and YSYEKL. The CDR3 totals 19 residues. Trimming took 0 bases from V and 1 from J, leaving 21 bases between them. For the CDR3, the DNA is TGCGCCAGCAGCCAAGATGTACAGGGTATGCCCAGTGATAACTATGGCTACACCTTC. Its translation is CASSQDVQGMPSDNYGYTF.

This clone showed up just a few times. The chain recombines TRBV6-1 with TRBJ2-2, with D tentatively TRBD1 (6 bases). Germline assignment: CDR1 MNHNS and CDR2 SASEGT. This CDR3 spans 14 amino acids. V lost 7 bases to trimming and J lost 8 bases, with 17 bases between them. The DNA for the CDR3 is TGTGCCAGCACCCTTGACAGGCCTAGGGGGGAGCTGTTTTTT. Translated, it gives CASTLDRPRGELFF.

The chain couples TRBV7-9 to TRBJ2-5; 7 nucleotides match TRBD1. Trimming at V came to 5 bases and at J to 5 bases, leaving 8 bases not matched to a gene. CDR1 and CDR2 from the germline V gene are SEHNR and FQNEAQ (reference sequence). The CDR3 is 14 amino acids. CDR3 nucleotides: TGTGCCAGCAGCAACCGCCTACAGGGGGAGACCCAGTACTTC. Protein: CASSNRLQGETQYF.

This clone has a handful of counts. The gene calls are TRBV12-5 and TRBJ2-1; 8 bases match TRBD2. In germline, CDR1 is LGHNT, CDR2 FRNRAP. The J segment lost 0 bases and the V segment lost 5 bases, leaving 6 bases of the junction unmatched. CDR3 length equals 16 residues. CDR3 amino acids: CASGPNSGTSYNEQFF. For the CDR3, the DNA is TGTGCTAGTGGTCCCAATAGCGGGACCTCCTACAATGAGCAGTTCTTC.

This chain joins TRBV4-1 and TRBJ2-7; 8 bases agree with TRBD2. CDR1 is MGHRA and CDR2 is YSYEKL in the germline V gene. The length of the CDR3 is 14 residues. The J segment lost 2 bases and the V segment lost 3 bases, leaving 3 bases of the junction unmatched. CDR3 bases: TGCGCCAGCAGCCATGGGACTAGGGCCTACGAGCAGTACTTC. Amino acid sequence: CASSHGTRAYEQYF.

This clone appeared many times. The V and J genes are TRBV6-1 and TRBJ1-5, with a tentative D call TRBD1 (5 bases). The CDR3 loop spans 13 amino acids. With 8 bases removed from V and 7 bases from J, the gap between germline ends came to 15 bases. CDR1 and CDR2 (germline): MNHNS, SASEGT. CDR3 amino acids: CASDSEGHQPQHF. The CDR3 DNA sequence: TGTGCCAGCGACAGCGAGGGTCACCAGCCCCAGCATTTT.

The rearrangement joins TRBV9 to TRBJ1-3; tentatively, D is TRBD1 (5 bases). CDR3 length equals 15 residues. The V end lost 0 bases, the J end lost 2 bases, and 9 bases lay between the germline ends. The germline V gene has CDR1 SGDLS and CDR2 YYNGEE. CDR3 sequence (DNA): TGTGCCAGCAGCGTAGGGGGACTTACTGGAAACACCATATATTTT. This sequence encodes CASSVGGLTGNTIYF.

This chain links TRBV6-5 with TRBJ1-5, with 7 bases fitting TRBD1. The CDR3 extends over 14 amino acids. The ends lost 5 bases at V and 6 bases at J; junction bases unmatched: 7. CDR1 and CDR2 (germline): MNHEY, SVGAGI. The CDR3 is CASSRTGAGQPQHF. The CDR3 DNA follows: TGTGCCAGCAGTCGTACAGGGGCAGGTCAGCCCCAGCATTTT.

The CDR3 loop reads CASRRAVNTEAFF. The CDR3 DNA sequence: TGCGCCAGCAGAAGGGCAGTGAACACTGAAGCTTTCTTT. The genes are TRBV5-1 and TRBJ1-1; the D is unclear. Germline-derived CDR1 and CDR2 are SGHRS and YFSETQ. Trimming left V 5 bases short and J 0 bases short, with 8 bases between. CDR3 size: 13 residues.

The chain recombines TRBV28 with TRBJ1-1, with D unclear. The germline CDR1 and CDR2 sequences are MDHEN and SYDVKM. The V end was cut by 3 bases, the J end by 2 bases, with 25 bases between. The CDR3 runs 19 residues. The CDR3 protein is CASSFRVMWREGGNTEAFF. In DNA form, the CDR3 reads TGTGCCAGCAGTTTTAGGGTCATGTGGAGAGAGGGTGGTAACACTGAAGCTTTCTTT.

This chain uses TRBV6-1 with TRBJ2-2, with a tentative D call TRBD2 (6 bases). Trimming shortened V by 6 bases and J by 6 bases, and 11 bases separated the two germline ends. Germline V gives CDR1 MNHNS, CDR2 SASEGT. CDR3 length: 13 residues. The CDR3 sequence is CASREGSAGELFF. The CDR3 nucleotides read TGTGCCAGCAGGGAGGGGTCGGCCGGGGAGCTGTTTTTT.

This sequence joins TRBV30 and TRBJ2-3; D may be TRBD2 (5 bases). CDR3 length equals 13 residues. Germline CDR1 GTSNPN, CDR2 SVGIG (reference sequence). V lost 8 bases to trimming and J lost 5 bases, with 17 bases between them. This CDR3 reads CARERRAVDTQYF. CDR3 bases: TGTGCCCGGGAACGGAGAGCGGTAGATACGCAGTATTTT.

The chain has TRBV5-5 and TRBJ2-1; unclear D gene. V was pared by 0 bases and J by 10 bases, with 5 bases between. CDR1 SGHKS and CDR2 YYEKEE come from the germline V gene (reference sequence). The length of the CDR3 is 11 residues. The CDR3 DNA is TGTGCCAGCAGCTTGGACTCGGAGCAGTTCTTC. This sequence encodes CASSLDSEQFF.